The next 14 T cell receptor beta chains were all read from a single sample in a study of T cell responses to AZD1222 COVID-19 vaccine. Data came from immunoSEQ multiplex PCR; TCRdb stores just in-frame clones and leaves some out. Of approximately 150,000 clones in the sample, roughly 92% were seen once. Source: peripheral blood, taken on day 0 of AZD1222 vaccination. The receptor set was obtained from an adult in good health.

This clone was detected ten times or more. The V gene is TRBV15, the J gene TRBJ1-6; D call uncertain. The germline V gene has CDR1 LNHNV and CDR2 YYDKDF (reference sequence). This CDR3 has 16 residues. Trimming removed 1 base from V and 7 bases from J, with 14 bases in between. The CDR3 loop reads CATSRALPGPNSPLHF. As DNA, the CDR3 is TGTGCCACCAGCAGAGCCCTTCCCGGGCCGAATTCACCCCTCCACTTT. Combining the CDR3 with reference TRBV15 and TRBJ1-6 gives the whole variable domain DAMVIQNPRYQVTQFGKPVTLSCSQTLNHNVMYWYQQKSSQAPKLLFHYYDKDFNNEADTPDNFQSRRPNTSFCFLDIRSPGLGDTAMYLCATSRALPGPNSPLHFGNGTRLTVT.

The rearrangement uses TRBV9 and TRBJ2-1; TRBD2 aligns across 10 bases. Looked up from germline, CDR1 is SGDLS and CDR2 is YYNGEE. This CDR3 has 15 residues. V trimming: 0 bases; J trimming: 9 bases; junction bases outside the gene matches: 6. CDR3 bases: TGTGCCAGCAGCGTAGGGCTAGCGGGGGTGGGTGAGCAGTTCTTC. Translation gives CASSVGLAGVGEQFF.

The chain uses TRBV29-1 and TRBJ2-1; D might be TRBD1 (5 bases). Per germline, CDR1 SQVTM and CDR2 ANQGSEA. V lost 6 bases, J lost 0 bases, and 12 bases lay in between. This CDR3 spans 14 amino acids. The CDR3 bases are TGCAGCGTAGGGGCAGAGAGCTCCTACAATGAGCAGTTCTTC. Protein product: CSVGAESSYNEQFF.

The gene calls are TRBV2 and TRBJ1-1; D gene ambiguous. Germline-derived CDR1 and CDR2 are SNHLY and FYNNEI. The length of the CDR3 is 14 residues. V was cut by 7 bases and J by 0 bases, with 12 bases left in between. Here the CDR3 DNA reads TGTGCCAGCAACCAGGTGATCATGAACACTGAAGCTTTCTTT. Its translation: CASNQVIMNTEAFF.

Here the CDR3 reads CASSLTGPGNQPQHF. The CDR3 DNA sequence: TGTGCCAGCAGTTTAACCGGGCCTGGCAATCAGCCCCAGCATTTT. V and J are TRBV6-2 or TRBV6-3 and TRBJ1-5; D is ambiguous. This CDR3 is built from 15 residues. Trimming left V 4 bases short and J 2 bases short, with 12 bases between. CDR1 and CDR2 (germline): MNHEY, SVGEGT.

This rearrangement joins TRBV10-1 to TRBJ2-5; D is ambiguous. V was cut by 3 bases and J by 0 bases, with 8 bases left in between. This CDR3 has 14 amino acids. Germline V CDR1 and CDR2: WNHNN, SYGVQD (reference sequence). The CDR3 region is CASSDPGYQETQYF. Written as DNA, the CDR3 is TGCGCCAGCAGTGATCCAGGTTACCAAGAGACCCAGTACTTC.

J is TRBJ1-5 and V is TRBV9; 7 bases are shared with TRBD1. Germline V gene data show CDR1 as SGDLS and CDR2 as YYNGEE. The CDR3 is made up of 16 amino acids. The ends lost 4 bases at V and 7 bases at J; junction bases unmatched: 14. CDR3 DNA: TGTGCCAGCAGCCCTTACAGGGACAGCCGGGGACAGCCCCAGCATTTT. As protein: CASSPYRDSRGQPQHF. The full variable domain, its missing parts supplied by reference TRBV9 and TRBJ1-5, is DSGVTQTPKHLITATGQRVTLRCSPRSGDLSVYWYQQSLDQGLQFLIQYYNGEERAKGNILERFSAQQFPDLHSELNLSSLELGDSALYFCASSPYRDSRGQPQHFGDGTRLSIL.

The V call is TRBV6-5, the J call TRBJ1-2, with D possibly being TRBD1 (6 bases). Trimming took off 6 bases at V and 8 bases at J, with 13 bases between the two ends. The germline V gene has CDR1 MNHEY and CDR2 SVGAGI. The CDR3 is made up of 12 amino acids. CDR3 protein: CASRATGQGYTF. DNA for the CDR3: TGTGCCAGCAGAGCAACAGGGCAGGGCTACACCTTC.

The genes are TRBV5-4 and TRBJ2-5; 9 nucleotides align to TRBD1. In germline, CDR1 is SGHNT, CDR2 YYREEE (reference sequence). Trimming removed 3 bases from V and 13 bases from J; junction bases left unmatched: 13. This CDR3 region has 14 residues. The DNA of the CDR3 is TGTGCCAGCAGCTGGACCTCCGGGACAGGGAGTTGGTACTTC. It encodes CASSWTSGTGSWYF. The full variable domain, rest sourced from reference TRBV5-4 and TRBJ2-5, is ETGVTQSPTHLIKTRGQQVTLRCSSQSGHNTVSWYQQALGQGPQFIFQYYREEENGRGNFPPRFSGLQFPNYSSELNVNALELDDSALYLCASSWTSGTGSWYFGPGTRLLVL.

This clone has only one observation. The V gene is TRBV19, the J gene TRBJ2-1, with TRBD1 as a possible D gene (5 bases). Germline V gene lookup returns CDR1 LNHDA and CDR2 SQIVND (reference sequence). The CDR3 totals 12 residues. The V gene lost 4 bases and the J gene lost 8 bases, with 9 bases spanning the gap. This chain's CDR3 is CASSSRVDEQFF. The CDR3, as DNA: TGTGCCAGTAGTAGCAGGGTCGATGAGCAGTTCTTC.

The chain combines TRBV5-1 with TRBJ2-1; D is undetermined. The CDR3 spans 14 residues. Trimming stripped 0 bases from V and 4 bases from J, with 8 bases between. Germline V CDR1 and CDR2: SGHRS, YFSETQ. The CDR3 DNA reads as TGCGCCAGCAGCTTGGGGCGACTTTACAATGAGCAGTTCTTC. Residues: CASSLGRLYNEQFF.

The genes are TRBV9 and TRBJ2-6; TRBD1 might be the D (6 bases). V gave up 1 base and J gave up 0 bases, with 14 bases separating them. The CDR3 spans 18 residues. Germline assignment: CDR1 SGDLS and CDR2 YYNGEE. CDR3 DNA sequence: TGTGCCAGCAGCGTAAAGGACAGTTACTTCTCTGGGGCCAACGTCCTGACTTTC. The encoded protein is CASSVKDSYFSGANVLTF. Based on the CDR3 plus reference TRBV9 and TRBJ2-6, the full variable domain is DSGVTQTPKHLITATGQRVTLRCSPRSGDLSVYWYQQSLDQGLQFLIQYYNGEERAKGNILERFSAQQFPDLHSELNLSSLELGDSALYFCASSVKDSYFSGANVLTFGAGSRLTVL.

This clone appeared a single time. The chain couples TRBV29-1 to TRBJ2-3; D possibly corresponds to TRBD1 (6 bases). Between the trimmed V and J ends, which lost 6 bases and 4 bases, there was a span of 14 bases. Germline CDR1 and CDR2: SQVTM and ANQGSEA. The CDR3 is made up of 13 amino acids. CDR3 region: CSVLQGSADTQYF. CDR3 bases: TGCAGCGTCCTACAGGGTTCGGCAGATACGCAGTATTTT.

V and J are TRBV2 and TRBJ2-7; D ambiguous. This CDR3 spans 12 amino acids. Germline assignment: CDR1 SNHLY and CDR2 FYNNEI. The ends were cut back, 5 bases at V and 5 bases at J, with 10 bases in the middle. Written as DNA, the CDR3 is TGTGCCAGCAGTCAAACTCGTAACGAGCAGTACTTC. Protein product: CASSQTRNEQYF.